This T cell receptor beta chain was sequenced during a study of identical twins. CDR3 length: 14 residues. Germline V gene data show CDR1 as SGHDT and CDR2 as YYEEEE. The junction had 4 bases not matched to a gene; V was cut back by 4 bases and J by 4 bases. TCRdb fed the 5' RACE reads into MiXCR, producing one record per CDR3 protein. The top ten clones hold approximately 3% of a sample with 250,000 or so distinct CDR3 sequences, 6.5% to 9.5% of them seen once. This clonotype was seen ten or more times. This sample also belongs to another study, concerning yellow fever vaccine responses in identical twins.

Material: CD8+ T cells sorted from blood. The chain couples TRBV5-6 to TRBJ2-7, with 11 positions matching TRBD2. The receptor was isolated from a woman between 18 and 29 years old in good health. The CDR3 DNA is TGTGCCAGCAGCGGGGGACTAGCGGTTTACGAGCAGTACTTC. It specifies CASSGGLAVYEQYF. The full variable domain, completed using reference TRBV5-6 and TRBJ2-7, is DAGVTQSPTHLIKTRGQQVTLRCSPKSGHDTVSWYQQALGQGPQFIFQYYEEEERQRGNFPDRFSGHQFPNYSSELNVNALLLGDSALYLCASSGGLAVYEQYFGPGTRLTVT.